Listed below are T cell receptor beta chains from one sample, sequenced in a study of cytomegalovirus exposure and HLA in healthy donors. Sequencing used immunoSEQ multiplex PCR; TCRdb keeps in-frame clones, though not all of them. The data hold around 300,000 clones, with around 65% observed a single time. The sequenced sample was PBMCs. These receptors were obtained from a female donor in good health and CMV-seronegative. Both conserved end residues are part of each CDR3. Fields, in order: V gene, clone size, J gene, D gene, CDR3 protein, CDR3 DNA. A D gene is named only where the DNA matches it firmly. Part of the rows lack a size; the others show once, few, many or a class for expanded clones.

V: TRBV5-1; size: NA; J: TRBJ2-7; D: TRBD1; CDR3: CASSRTGYTYEQYF; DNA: TGCGCCAGCAGCCGGACAGGGTACACCTACGAGCAGTACTTC
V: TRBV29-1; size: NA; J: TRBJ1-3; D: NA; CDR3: CSAKRGGIGRNTIYF; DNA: TGCAGCGCCAAGAGGGGGGGAATCGGTAGAAACACCATATATTTT
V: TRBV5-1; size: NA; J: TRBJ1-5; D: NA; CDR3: CASSAGGGNQPQHF; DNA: TGCGCCAGCAGCGCCGGGGGAGGCAATCAGCCCCAGCATTTT
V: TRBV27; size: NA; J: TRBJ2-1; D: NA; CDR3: CASSSFLSSYNEQFF; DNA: TGTGCCAGCAGTTCCTTCCTGAGCTCCTACAATGAGCAGTTCTTC
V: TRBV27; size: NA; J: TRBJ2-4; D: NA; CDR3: CASSLGAGMNIQYF; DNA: TGTGCCAGCAGTTTAGGGGCAGGGATGAACATTCAGTACTTC
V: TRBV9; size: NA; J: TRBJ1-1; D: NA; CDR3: CASSGSGTEAFF; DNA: TGTGCCAGCAGCGGGTCGGGCACTGAAGCTTTCTTT
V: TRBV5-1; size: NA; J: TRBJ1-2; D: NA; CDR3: CASSNSSQGIYGYTF; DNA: TGCGCCAGCAGCAATTCATCCCAGGGGATCTATGGCTACACCTTC
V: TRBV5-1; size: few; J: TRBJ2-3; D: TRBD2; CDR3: CASSSGLYSSTDTQYF; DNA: TGCGCCAGCAGCTCGGGACTATATTCTAGCACAGATACGCAGTATTTT
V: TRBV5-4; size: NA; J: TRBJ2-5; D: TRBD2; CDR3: CASSLASSGQTQYF; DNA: TGTGCCAGCAGCTTGGCGTCTAGCGGGCAGACCCAGTACTTC
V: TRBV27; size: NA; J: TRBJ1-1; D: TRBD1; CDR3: CASSYTGGEAFF; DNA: TGTGCCAGCAGTTACACAGGGGGTGAAGCTTTCTTT
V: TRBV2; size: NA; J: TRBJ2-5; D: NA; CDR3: CASSEGVRQETQYF; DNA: TGTGCCAGCAGCGAGGGCGTCAGACAAGAGACCCAGTACTTC
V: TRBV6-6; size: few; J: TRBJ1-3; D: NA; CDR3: CASRAGPYSGNTIYF; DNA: TGTGCCAGCAGGGCAGGTCCCTACTCTGGAAACACCATATATTTT
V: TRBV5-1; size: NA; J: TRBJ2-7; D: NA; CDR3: CASSSYRDYEQYF; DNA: TGCGCCAGCAGCTCCTATCGAGATTACGAGCAGTACTTC
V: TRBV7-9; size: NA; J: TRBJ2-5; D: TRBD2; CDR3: CASSSPLAGEETQYF; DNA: TGTGCCAGCAGCTCTCCTCTAGCGGGCGAAGAGACCCAGTACTTC
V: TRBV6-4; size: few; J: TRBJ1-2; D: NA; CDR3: CASSKTGTDYGYTF; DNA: TGTGCCAGCAGTAAAACAGGGACCGACTATGGCTACACCTTC
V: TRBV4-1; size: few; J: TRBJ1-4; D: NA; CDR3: CASSQGSGMANEKLFF; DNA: TGCGCCAGCAGCCAAGGTTCGGGGATGGCGAATGAAAAACTGTTTTTT
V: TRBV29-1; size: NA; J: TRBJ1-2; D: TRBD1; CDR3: CSVEVRTGAFYGYTF; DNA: TGCAGCGTTGAAGTCCGGACAGGGGCGTTCTATGGCTACACCTTC
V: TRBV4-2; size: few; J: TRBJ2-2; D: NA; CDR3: CASSQGEDTGELFF; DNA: TGTGCCAGCAGCCAAGGGGAGGACACCGGGGAGCTGTTTTTT